This T cell receptor beta chain emerged from a study of radiotherapy plus CTLA-4 blockade in lung cancer (dated by TCRdb to 2016 to 2019). Context from the whole study: Among enrolled patients, under 20% had an objective response and 25% to 40% reached disease control. General conclusions and limits of the study: After treatment with radiotherapy and ipilimumab, TCR clones that originated in tumors expanded in peripheral blood. The strongest predictors of response, as reported, were early dynamic changes in blood T cell clones along with a rise in serum interferon-beta after radiation.

As concerns this clone: This receptor's antigen is unknown. No base-level quality is on record; no much larger clone is a single base apart.

Libraries were built with the immunoSEQ multiplex PCR assay. This immuneACCESS table, as held by TCRdb, lists in-frame sequences with V and J called but not all clones. Of the missing ones, under half trace to an unresolved V gene in checked studies; the others have no known cause. The sample table lists approximately 75,000 clones, roughly 80% of them with a count of one. Jointly, the top ten make up 7.1% of the sample. The study evaluated CTLA-4 blockade (ipilimumab) given together with focal radiation therapy in patients who had chemo-refractory metastatic non-small-cell lung cancer. The trim is 4 bases for V and 0 bases for J, with a gap of 12 bases between the germline ends. The CDR3 spans 15 residues, from the cysteine through the phenylalanine. Just CDR3 DNA is preserved here, 45 bases in frame from base 1. CDR1 and CDR2 (MNHEY, SVGAGI) derive from the germline V gene.

This clonotype was sampled from a human donor with non-small cell lung cancer who had a complete response to radiotherapy plus ipilimumab. The source material was peripheral blood, sampled from a patient treated with radiotherapy plus ipilimumab. The chain links TRBV6-5 with TRBJ1-2, with a tentative D gene TRBD1 over 5 matching bases. The nucleotides read TGTGCCAGCAGTTCCTCTGGGACCTCTAACTATGGCTACACCTTC. Its amino acids are CASSSSGTSNYGYTF.